The clone carrying this TCR beta chain appeared many times. A single record per CDR3 protein comes from TCRdb applying MiXCR to the PCR reads. The sample has roughly 21,000 distinct CDR3 sequences, 35% to 40% seen once. These data belong to a study of tumor-infiltrating lymphocytes in oesophageal squamous cell carcinoma. Germline values: CDR1 LNHDA, CDR2 SQIVND (reference sequence). CDR3 length: 15 amino acids. Trimming stripped 3 bases from V and 0 bases from J, with 12 bases between. The sequence came from a male donor with esophageal squamous cell carcinoma. This chain uses TRBV19 with TRBJ2-7; D possibly corresponds to TRBD1 (5 bases). The sample consisted of esophageal tumor tissue. The CDR3 region is CASSIVVDSSYEQYF. Written as DNA, the CDR3 is TGTGCCAGTAGTATTGTGGTAGACAGCTCCTACGAGCAGTACTTC.